Listed below are T cell receptor beta chains from one sample, sequenced in a study of control samples from healthy donors and cancer patients. Clones were read by immunoSEQ multiplex PCR, and TCRdb kept only the in-frame ones, dropping some. The data hold approximately 80,000 clones, with roughly 89% observed a single time. Sequencing input: blood. Every receptor here comes from a man aged 25-40 years in good health. CDR3s include the opening cysteine and the closing phenylalanine or tryptophan. D genes are given only for firm matches. Some rows mark clone size as missing; the rest say once, few, many or name a class of expanded clone.

CASSLNGANTGELFF | TGTGCCAGCAGCTTGAACGGGGCTAACACCGGGGAGCTGTTTTTT | TRBJ2-2 | TRBV5-6 | NA | NA
CASRSQGRTYEQYF | TGTGCCAGCAGATCGCAGGGCAGAACCTACGAGCAGTACTTC | TRBJ2-7 | TRBV5-6 | NA | NA
CASSFQDYYGYTF | TGTGCCAGCAGCTTCCAGGACTACTATGGCTACACCTTC | TRBJ1-2 | TRBV5-6 | NA | NA
CASSETDSEAFF | TGTGCCAGCAGTGAAACGGATAGTGAAGCTTTCTTT | TRBJ1-1 | TRBV6-1 | NA | NA
CASSYGQGAIDEQFF | TGTGCCAGCAGTTACGGGCAGGGGGCGATCGATGAGCAGTTCTTC | TRBJ2-1 | TRBV6-5 | TRBD1 | few
CASSLGGLASYEQYF | TGTGCCAGCAGCCTCGGGGGGCTTGCCTCCTACGAGCAGTACTTC | TRBJ2-7 | TRBV9 | NA | few
CASSPQSEAWYGYTF | TGTGCCAGCAGCCCTCAATCCGAGGCGTGGTATGGCTACACCTTC | TRBJ1-2 | TRBV9 | NA | many
CASSRGGSTDTQYF | TGTGCCAGTTCCCGGGGGGGTAGCACAGATACGCAGTATTTT | TRBJ2-3 | TRBV28 | TRBD2 | NA
CASSHRDRGYQETQYF | TGTGCCAGCAGCCACCGGGACAGGGGTTACCAAGAGACCCAGTACTTC | TRBJ2-5 | TRBV4-2 | TRBD1 | NA
CASSLGGVTGYGYTF | TGTGCCAGCAGCTTAGGTGGAGTCACGGGCTATGGCTACACCTTC | TRBJ1-2 | TRBV7-2 | NA | NA
CASKGSSDGQYF | TGTGCCAGCAAGGGCTCATCCGACGGGCAGTATTTT | TRBJ2-3 | TRBV11-3 | NA | NA
CASSFDGSPDSPLHF | TGTGCCAGCAGCTTCGACGGTTCTCCGGATTCACCCCTCCACTTT | TRBJ1-6 | TRBV5-4 | NA | NA
CASSDRAGLLTDTQYF | TGCGCCAGCAGCGATCGGGCGGGCCTTCTCACAGATACGCAGTATTTT | TRBJ2-3 | TRBV5-1 | NA | NA
CASSGGQQGFREKLFF | TGTGCCAGTAGTGGGGGGCAACAGGGGTTTCGAGAAAAACTGTTTTTT | TRBJ1-4 | TRBV19 | TRBD1 | NA
CASSEVNQPQHF | TGTGCCAGCAGTGAGGTTAATCAGCCCCAGCATTTT | TRBJ1-5 | TRBV6-2/TRBV6-3 | NA | NA
CASSDGGFVKNIQYF | TGTGCCAGCAGTGATGGGGGATTTGTCAAAAACATTCAGTACTTC | TRBJ2-4 | TRBV25-1 | NA | NA
CASSLGQGRGAGELFF | TGTGCCAGCAGCCTGGGACAGGGGAGAGGGGCCGGGGAGCTGTTTTTT | TRBJ2-2 | TRBV5-4 | TRBD1 | NA
CATSRESPGLNQPQHF | TGTGCCACCAGCAGAGAAAGTCCTGGCCTCAATCAGCCCCAGCATTTT | TRBJ1-5 | TRBV15 | NA | NA
CASSYWQNYGYTF | TGTGCCAGCAGTTACTGGCAGAACTATGGCTACACCTTC | TRBJ1-2 | TRBV6-5 | NA | few
CASSSTQGGTEAFF | TGCGCCAGCAGCTCGACCCAGGGAGGCACTGAAGCTTTCTTT | TRBJ1-1 | TRBV5-1 | NA | once
CASSFLLRDRAPALHF | TGTGCCAGCAGCTTTCTCCTCCGGGACAGGGCCCCCGCCCTCCACTTT | TRBJ1-6 | TRBV5-4 | TRBD1 | NA
CASSGSMGEQFF | TGTGCCAGCAGCGGATCTATGGGTGAGCAGTTCTTC | TRBJ2-1 | TRBV9 | NA | NA
CASSTSGGDYGYTF | TGTGCCAGTAGTACCTCAGGCGGTGACTATGGCTACACCTTC | TRBJ1-2 | TRBV19 | NA | NA
CASSPQLASKNIQYF | TGTGCCAGTAGCCCTCAGCTGGCCAGCAAAAACATTCAGTACTTC | TRBJ2-4 | TRBV19 | NA | few
CASSPDRRPAKNIQYF | TGTGCCAGCAGCCCCGACAGACGTCCAGCCAAAAACATTCAGTACTTC | TRBJ2-4 | TRBV7-2 | NA | NA
CASSLEPGQAYEQYF | TGTGCCAGCAGCTTAGAGCCTGGACAGGCCTACGAGCAGTACTTC | TRBJ2-7 | TRBV11-2 | TRBD1 | NA
CASSPDRGPRGDEQFF | TGTGCCAGCTCACCGGACAGGGGGCCAAGAGGGGATGAGCAGTTCTTC | TRBJ2-1 | TRBV18 | TRBD1 | NA
CASSGTSASTDTQYF | TGCGCCAGCAGTGGGACTAGCGCAAGCACAGATACGCAGTATTTT | TRBJ2-3 | TRBV10-2 | TRBD2 | NA
CSVGTANNYGYTF | TGCAGCGTAGGGACAGCTAATAACTATGGCTACACCTTC | TRBJ1-2 | TRBV29-1 | TRBD1 | NA
CASSSPSGAFQETQYF | TGTGCCAGCAGCTCCCCCAGCGGGGCGTTCCAAGAGACCCAGTACTTC | TRBJ2-5 | TRBV7-9 | TRBD2 | NA
CASSLAGQDNSPLHF | TGTGCCAGCAGCTTAGCAGGGCAAGATAATTCACCCCTCCACTTT | TRBJ1-6 | TRBV11-2 | NA | few
CASSTDRLAKNIQYF | TGTGCCAGCAGTACGGACAGACTAGCCAAAAACATTCAGTACTTC | TRBJ2-4 | TRBV6-2/TRBV6-3 | NA | once
CASSPKIGFYEQYF | TGTGCCAGCAGCCCGAAGATCGGATTCTACGAGCAGTACTTC | TRBJ2-7 | TRBV3-1/TRBV3-2 | NA | NA
CASSLVGRGPRDGSYNEQFF | TGCGCCAGCAGCTTGGTTGGCAGGGGGCCGCGAGATGGATCCTACAATGAGCAGTTCTTC | TRBJ2-1 | TRBV5-1 | TRBD1 | NA
CASTGLSKNIQYF | TGTGCCAGTACCGGGTTATCCAAAAACATTCAGTACTTC | TRBJ2-4 | TRBV19 | NA | once
CASSHGQGGAALHF | TGTGCCAGCAGCCACGGACAGGGGGGTGCAGCCCTCCACTTT | TRBJ1-6 | TRBV14 | TRBD1 | NA
CATSGQLSYGYTF | TGTGCCACCTCGGGACAGCTTAGCTATGGCTACACCTTC | TRBJ1-2 | TRBV2 | TRBD1 | NA
CASSEPGQGVAAFF | TGCGCCAGCAGTGAGCCCGGACAGGGAGTTGCGGCTTTCTTT | TRBJ1-1 | TRBV10-2 | TRBD1 | NA
CATSRSGRPSGANVLTF | TGTGCCACCAGCCGATCCGGACGGCCCTCTGGGGCCAACGTCCTGACTTTC | TRBJ2-6 | TRBV15 | NA | NA
CASSSGRGTEAFF | TGTGCCAGTAGTTCCGGGAGGGGCACTGAAGCTTTCTTT | TRBJ1-1 | TRBV19 | NA | NA
CASSIYNLPEAFF | TGTGCCAGTAGTATCTACAATCTCCCTGAAGCTTTCTTT | TRBJ1-1 | TRBV19 | NA | NA
CASSPGQGRDQPQHF | TGTGCCAGCTCACCCGGACAGGGACGGGATCAGCCCCAGCATTTT | TRBJ1-5 | TRBV18 | TRBD1 | NA
CATRLAGERVYEQYF | TGTGCCACCAGACTAGCGGGAGAAAGGGTCTACGAGCAGTACTTC | TRBJ2-7 | TRBV6-5 | TRBD2 | NA
CASSQAYEQYF | TGTGCCAGCAGCCAAGCGTACGAGCAGTACTTC | TRBJ2-7 | TRBV4-2 | NA | NA
CASSSLAGGQETQYF | TGTGCCAGCAGCTCTCTAGCGGGAGGTCAAGAGACCCAGTACTTC | TRBJ2-5 | TRBV6-5 | TRBD2 | NA
CASSPPFGQDGNQPQHF | TGTGCCAGCAGTCCCCCCTTCGGACAGGATGGCAATCAGCCCCAGCATTTT | TRBJ1-5 | TRBV28 | TRBD1 | NA
CASSLQGLNQPQHF | TGTGCCAGCAGCCTACAGGGTCTCAATCAGCCCCAGCATTTT | TRBJ1-5 | TRBV7-2 | NA | NA
CSVVAGTYEQYF | TGCAGCGTTGTGGCAGGGACCTACGAGCAGTACTTC | TRBJ2-7 | TRBV29-1 | NA | NA
CASSQDWTDLNLANYGYTF | TGCGCCAGCAGCCAAGATTGGACAGACCTCAATTTAGCTAACTATGGCTACACCTTC | TRBJ1-2 | TRBV4-3 | NA | NA
CAWSEEHSGNTIYF | TGTGCCTGGAGTGAAGAACACTCTGGAAACACCATATATTTT | TRBJ1-3 | TRBV30 | NA | NA
CASRPVAVGKLFF | TGTGCCAGCAGACCCGTGGCCGTCGGAAAACTGTTTTTT | TRBJ1-4 | TRBV6-5 | NA | NA
CASSPYPSGGYEQYF | TGTGCCAGCTCACCATACCCTAGCGGGGGCTACGAGCAGTACTTC | TRBJ2-7 | TRBV18 | TRBD2 | NA
CSVGGAEAFF | TGCAGCGTTGGAGGGGCTGAAGCTTTCTTT | TRBJ1-1 | TRBV29-1 | NA | NA
CASSVGLSTSTDTQYF | TGTGCCAGCAGCGTAGGGCTATCCACTAGCACAGATACGCAGTATTTT | TRBJ2-3 | TRBV9 | NA | NA
CSVEGGINEQFF | TGCAGCGTTGAAGGCGGGATTAATGAGCAGTTCTTC | TRBJ2-1 | TRBV29-1 | NA | NA
CASSFRFGDTQYF | TGTGCCAGCAGTTTTAGATTCGGCGATACGCAGTATTTT | TRBJ2-3 | TRBV27 | NA | NA
CASSAVLETQYF | TGTGCCAGCAGTGCTGTGTTAGAGACCCAGTACTTC | TRBJ2-5 | TRBV2 | NA | NA